The 14 T cell receptor beta chains in this list originate from one sample, sequenced in a study of blood T cell repertoires in COVID-19. Sequencing used immunoSEQ multiplex PCR; TCRdb keeps in-frame clones, though not all of them. This repertoire shows some 150,000 clones, roughly 80% found once; its top ten account for roughly 4.5%. Specimen: peripheral blood. These receptors were collected from a human donor in a cohort sampled during active COVID-19.

J is TRBJ1-1 and V is TRBV18, with TRBD1 as a possible D gene (5 bases). CDR1 and CDR2 (germline): KGHSH, LQKENI. The CDR3 loop spans 18 amino acids. Trimming cost V 0 bases and J 3 bases, with 20 bases left between them. CDR3 amino acids: CASSPPRGDLGWDTEAFF. The CDR3 DNA follows: TGTGCCAGCTCACCACCACGGGGGGACCTGGGATGGGACACTGAAGCTTTCTTT.

This chain links TRBV19 with TRBJ1-5; a weak D match, TRBD1 (5 bases). CDR3 length equals 15 residues. From germline, CDR1 is LNHDA and CDR2 SQIVND (reference sequence). Trimming removed 7 bases from V and 3 bases from J, with 16 bases in between. The CDR3 DNA sequence: TGTGCCAGTACTCTAGGGCAGGGCCTCAATCAGCCCCAGCATTTT. Its translation is CASTLGQGLNQPQHF.

The chain recombines TRBV7-8 with TRBJ2-3; 9 bases line up with TRBD2. Germline assignment: CDR1 SGHVS and CDR2 FQNEAQ. CDR3 length equals 15 residues. The V and J ends lost 4 bases and 2 bases, in that order; junction bases with no gene match: 4. The CDR3 sequence is CASSYGGGVTDTQYF. In DNA, the CDR3 is TGTGCCAGCAGCTATGGCGGGGGGGTCACAGATACGCAGTATTTT.

The chain joins TRBV9 to TRBJ2-5, with D possibly TRBD1 on 6 matching bases. Germline loops: CDR1 SGDLS, CDR2 YYNGEE. The CDR3 extends over 15 amino acids. V lost 4 bases, J lost 4 bases, and 17 bases lay in between. The chain's CDR3 is CASSLMGAKVETQYF. The CDR3 DNA is TGTGCCAGCAGCCTAATGGGGGCGAAAGTAGAGACCCAGTACTTC.

The V gene is TRBV5-4, the J gene TRBJ2-1; D remains unclear. The CDR3 is 17 amino acids. V gave up 4 bases and J gave up 6 bases, with 23 bases separating them. The germline gives CDR1 SGHNT, CDR2 YYREEE (reference sequence). The CDR3 is CASSQNGAGWSANEQFF. CDR3 DNA: TGTGCCAGCAGCCAAAATGGCGCCGGTTGGAGTGCCAATGAGCAGTTCTTC.

The V and J genes are TRBV29-1 and TRBJ1-2, with no clear D. CDR1 SQVTM and CDR2 ANQGSEA come from the germline V gene. The CDR3 runs to 14 residues. The ends were cut back, 4 bases at V and 4 bases at J, with 16 bases in the middle. The CDR3 sequence: CSVGEAGTGYGYTF. The CDR3 DNA reads as TGCAGCGTTGGGGAGGCGGGAACGGGCTATGGCTACACCTTC.

V usage is TRBV29-1 and J usage is TRBJ2-3, with 8 positions matching TRBD1. The length of the CDR3 is 13 residues. V lost 3 bases and J lost 6; bases outside the gene matches: 5. Per the germline V gene, CDR1 is SQVTM and CDR2 is ANQGSEA. CDR3 nucleotide sequence: TGCAGCGTTGAGCTTGACAGGGGTGATACGCAGTATTTT. This gives the protein CSVELDRGDTQYF.

This clone was detected only once. J is TRBJ2-7 and V is TRBV6-6; possible D gene TRBD1, 5 bases. Per germline, CDR1 MNHNY and CDR2 SVGAGI (reference sequence). This CDR3 is built from 14 residues. The ends were cut back, 5 bases at V and 1 base at J, with 12 bases in the middle. In nucleotides, the CDR3 is TGTGCCAGCAGTACCGGACATTTTTCCTACGAGCAGTACTTC. The encoded protein is CASSTGHFSYEQYF.

The chain combines TRBV4-2 with TRBJ2-5; TRBD2 aligns across 11 bases. In germline, CDR1 is LGHNA, CDR2 YNFKEQ. The CDR3 has 16 residues. The junction had 6 bases not matched to a gene; V was cut back by 4 bases and J by 2 bases. For the CDR3, the DNA is TGTGCCAGCAGCCCAGAGGGACTAGCGGAACAAGAGACCCAGTACTTC. This gives the protein CASSPEGLAEQETQYF.

This chain uses TRBV11-2 with TRBJ1-5, with 7 bases fitting TRBD1. This CDR3 is built from 14 residues. Germline-derived CDR1 and CDR2 are SGHAT and FQNNGV. Trimming at V came to 5 bases and at J to 2 bases, leaving 3 bases not matched to a gene. The CDR3 DNA follows: TGTGCCAGCAGCAATACAGGGGGCAATCAGCCCCAGCATTTT. Residues: CASSNTGGNQPQHF.

This clone was counted a few times. CDR3 loop: CASSGGDLSSYEQYF. The CDR3 nucleotides read TGTGCCAGCAGCGGCGGGGACTTGAGCTCCTACGAGCAGTACTTC. The rearrangement links TRBV9 to TRBJ2-7, with TRBD2 as a possible D gene (6 bases). This CDR3 is 15 amino acids long. Germline-derived CDR1 and CDR2 are SGDLS and YYNGEE. V was trimmed by 3 bases and J by 0 bases, leaving 13 bases between them. The whole variable domain, filled in from reference TRBV9 and TRBJ2-7, reads DSGVTQTPKHLITATGQRVTLRCSPRSGDLSVYWYQQSLDQGLQFLIQYYNGEERAKGNILERFSAQQFPDLHSELNLSSLELGDSALYFCASSGGDLSSYEQYFGPGTRLTVT.

This clone appeared a single time. This chain connects TRBV6-1 to TRBJ2-3; 13 bases map to TRBD2. Per germline, CDR1 MNHNS and CDR2 SASEGT. CDR3 length: 17 amino acids. Trimming at V came to 3 bases and at J to 6 bases, leaving 9 bases not matched to a gene. In nucleotides, the CDR3 is TGTGCCAGCAGTGACGAACCGGGACTAGCGGGACGGGATACGCAGTATTTT. It codes for CASSDEPGLAGRDTQYF.

A few counts support this clone. The V call is TRBV9, the J call TRBJ2-3; TRBD2 agrees at 7 bases. The CDR3 has 16 amino acids. Germline values: CDR1 SGDLS, CDR2 YYNGEE. J was trimmed by 3 bases and V by 0 bases; bases with no gene match: 7. The CDR3 loop reads CASSVVGLAATDTQYF. CDR3 nucleotides: TGTGCCAGCAGCGTAGTGGGGCTAGCGGCGACAGATACGCAGTATTTT.

The CDR3 reads CATSDYHRDRNSPLHF. CDR3 in DNA: TGTGCCACCAGTGATTATCACCGGGACAGGAATTCACCCCTCCACTTT. The V and J genes are TRBV24-1 and TRBJ1-6; 8 nucleotides agree with TRBD1. The CDR3 is 16 residues long. J gave up 7 bases and V 2 bases, and 6 bases lay outside the gene matches. Germline V lookup: CDR1 KGHDR, CDR2 SFDVKD.